This note documents a single TCR beta chain sequence. The record originates from a study of siplizumab effects on memory and regulatory T cells. The CDR3 is 15 residues long. In germline, CDR1 is MNHNS, CDR2 SASEGT. Trimming cost V 8 bases and J 0 bases, with 16 bases left between them. The method was immunoSEQ multiplex PCR; TCRdb's version includes in-frame clones alone and lacks a portion of them. The sample lists 60,000 to 80,000 clones, 70% to 90% seen once, with about 3.8% in the top ten. The source of this sequence is a human donor in good health. V is TRBV6-1 and J is TRBJ1-2, with D tentatively TRBD1 (5 bases). The specimen was memory CD4+ T cells sorted from blood. CDR3 coding DNA: TGTGCCAGCTCCTCCCCCGGGGGACCTAACTATGGCTACACCTTC. This encodes CASSSPGGPNYGYTF.